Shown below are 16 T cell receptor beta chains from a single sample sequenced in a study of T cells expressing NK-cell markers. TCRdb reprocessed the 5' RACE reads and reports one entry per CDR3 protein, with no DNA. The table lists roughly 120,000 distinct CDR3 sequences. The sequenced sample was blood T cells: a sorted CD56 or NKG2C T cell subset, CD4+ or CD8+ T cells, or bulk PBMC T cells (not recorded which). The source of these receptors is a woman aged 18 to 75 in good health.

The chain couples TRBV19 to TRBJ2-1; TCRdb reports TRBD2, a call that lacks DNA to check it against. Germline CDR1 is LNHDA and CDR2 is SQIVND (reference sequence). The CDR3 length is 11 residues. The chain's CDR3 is CASSTGGPQFF.

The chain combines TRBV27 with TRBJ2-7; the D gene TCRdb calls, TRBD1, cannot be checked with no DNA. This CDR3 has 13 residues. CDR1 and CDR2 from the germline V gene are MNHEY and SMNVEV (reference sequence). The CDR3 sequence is CASSYAPPIEQYF.

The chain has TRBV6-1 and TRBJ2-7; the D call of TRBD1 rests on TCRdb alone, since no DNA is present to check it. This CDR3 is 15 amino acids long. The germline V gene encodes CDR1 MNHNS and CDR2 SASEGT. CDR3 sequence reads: CASRETGGRWDEQYF.

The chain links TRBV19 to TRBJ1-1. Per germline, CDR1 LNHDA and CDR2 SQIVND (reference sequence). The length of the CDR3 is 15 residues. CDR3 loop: CASSIAGGVATEAFF.

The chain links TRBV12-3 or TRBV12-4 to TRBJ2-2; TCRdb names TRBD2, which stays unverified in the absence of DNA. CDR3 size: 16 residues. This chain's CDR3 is CASSQWTSGRVGELFF.

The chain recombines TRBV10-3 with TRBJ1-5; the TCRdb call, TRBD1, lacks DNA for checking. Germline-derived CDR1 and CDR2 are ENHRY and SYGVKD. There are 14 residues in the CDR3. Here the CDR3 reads CAIGGQVINQPQHF.

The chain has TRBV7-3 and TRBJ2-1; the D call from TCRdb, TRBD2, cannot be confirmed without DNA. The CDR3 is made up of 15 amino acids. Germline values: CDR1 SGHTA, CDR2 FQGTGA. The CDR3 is CASSSSGGAGNEQFF.

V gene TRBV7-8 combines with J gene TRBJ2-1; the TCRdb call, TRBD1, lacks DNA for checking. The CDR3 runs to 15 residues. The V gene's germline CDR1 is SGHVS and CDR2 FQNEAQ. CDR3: CASSSSGAYYNEQFF.

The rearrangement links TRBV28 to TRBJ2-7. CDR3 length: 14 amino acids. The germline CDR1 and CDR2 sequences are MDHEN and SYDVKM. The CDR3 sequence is CASRTRGASYEQYF.

The CDR3 is CASSLAPSLNTEAFF. This chain connects TRBV7-2 to TRBJ1-1. Germline CDR1 is SGHTA and CDR2 is FQGNSA. The CDR3 has 15 residues.

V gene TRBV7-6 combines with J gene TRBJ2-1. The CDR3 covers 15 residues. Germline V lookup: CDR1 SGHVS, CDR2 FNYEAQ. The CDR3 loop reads CASSLDTISYNEQFF.

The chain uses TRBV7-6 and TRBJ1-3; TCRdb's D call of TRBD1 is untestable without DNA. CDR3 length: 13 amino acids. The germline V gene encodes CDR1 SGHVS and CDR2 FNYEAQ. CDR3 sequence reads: CASSRDPGNTIYF.

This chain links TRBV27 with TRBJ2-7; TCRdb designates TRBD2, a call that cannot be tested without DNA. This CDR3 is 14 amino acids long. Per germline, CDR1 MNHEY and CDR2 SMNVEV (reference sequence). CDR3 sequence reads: CASSFGGGGNEQYF.

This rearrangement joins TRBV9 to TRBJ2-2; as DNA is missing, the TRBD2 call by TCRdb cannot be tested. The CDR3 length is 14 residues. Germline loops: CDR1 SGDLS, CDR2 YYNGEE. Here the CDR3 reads CASSVGEHTGELFF.

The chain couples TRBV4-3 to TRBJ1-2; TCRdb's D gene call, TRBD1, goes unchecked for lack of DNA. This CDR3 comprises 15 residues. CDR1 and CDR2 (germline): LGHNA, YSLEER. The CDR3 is CASSQDDSLSYGYTF.

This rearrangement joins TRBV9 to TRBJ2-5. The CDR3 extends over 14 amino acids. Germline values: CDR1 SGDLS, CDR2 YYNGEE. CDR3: CASSVEGRQETQYF.